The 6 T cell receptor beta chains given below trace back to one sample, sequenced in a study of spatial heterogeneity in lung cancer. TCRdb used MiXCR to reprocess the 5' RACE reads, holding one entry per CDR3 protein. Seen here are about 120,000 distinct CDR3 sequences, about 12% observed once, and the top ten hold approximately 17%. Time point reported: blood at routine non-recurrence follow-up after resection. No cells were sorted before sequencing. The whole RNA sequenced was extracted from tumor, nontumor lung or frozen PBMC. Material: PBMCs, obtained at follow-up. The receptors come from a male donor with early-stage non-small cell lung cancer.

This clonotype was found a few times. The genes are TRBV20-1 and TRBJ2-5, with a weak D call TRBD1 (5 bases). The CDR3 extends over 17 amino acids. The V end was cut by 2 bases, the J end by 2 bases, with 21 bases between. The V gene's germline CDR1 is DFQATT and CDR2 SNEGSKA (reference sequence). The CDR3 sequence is CSARSFRTIKLQETQYF. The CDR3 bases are TGCAGTGCTAGATCATTTCGGACAATTAAACTTCAAGAGACCCAGTACTTC.

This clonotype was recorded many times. The CDR3 bases are TGCGCCAGCAGCCAATCCCCCTACCCCTCTGGGGCCAACGTCCTGACTTTC. Protein product: CASSQSPYPSGANVLTF. The chain couples TRBV4-3 to TRBJ2-6, with D hard to call. Germline CDR1 and CDR2: LGHNA and YSLEER. The ends were cut back, 2 bases at V and 0 bases at J, with 11 bases in the middle. The CDR3 sequence is 17 residues long.

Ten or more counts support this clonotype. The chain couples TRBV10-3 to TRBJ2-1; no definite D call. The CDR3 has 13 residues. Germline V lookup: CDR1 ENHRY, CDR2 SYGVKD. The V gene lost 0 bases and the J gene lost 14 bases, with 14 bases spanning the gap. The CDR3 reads CAISESARIEKFF. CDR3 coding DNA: TGTGCCATCAGTGAGTCCGCTAGGATCGAGAAGTTCTTC.

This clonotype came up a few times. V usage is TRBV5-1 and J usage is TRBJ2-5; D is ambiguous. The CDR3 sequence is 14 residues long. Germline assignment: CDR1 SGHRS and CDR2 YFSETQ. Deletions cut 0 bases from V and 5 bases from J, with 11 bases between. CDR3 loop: CASSLEWGEETQYF. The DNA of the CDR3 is TGCGCCAGCAGCTTGGAATGGGGTGAGGAGACCCAGTACTTC.

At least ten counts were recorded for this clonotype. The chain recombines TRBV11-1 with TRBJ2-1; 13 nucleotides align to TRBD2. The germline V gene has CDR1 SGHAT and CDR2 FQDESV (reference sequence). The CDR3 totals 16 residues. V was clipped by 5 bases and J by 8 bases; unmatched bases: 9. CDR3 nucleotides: TGTGCCAGCAGCCAAGAGCCCGGACTAGCGGGGGATGAGCAGTTCTTC. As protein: CASSQEPGLAGDEQFF.

The chain's CDR3 is CAILWQGGGELFF. CDR3 nucleotide sequence: TGTGCCATACTTTGGCAGGGAGGCGGGGAGCTGTTTTTT. The rearrangement links TRBV6-6 to TRBJ2-2; D may be TRBD2 (6 bases). Germline CDR1 and CDR2: MNHNY and SVGAGI (reference sequence). Trimming pared 10 bases from V and 7 bases from J, leaving 16 bases between. The CDR3 is made up of 13 amino acids.